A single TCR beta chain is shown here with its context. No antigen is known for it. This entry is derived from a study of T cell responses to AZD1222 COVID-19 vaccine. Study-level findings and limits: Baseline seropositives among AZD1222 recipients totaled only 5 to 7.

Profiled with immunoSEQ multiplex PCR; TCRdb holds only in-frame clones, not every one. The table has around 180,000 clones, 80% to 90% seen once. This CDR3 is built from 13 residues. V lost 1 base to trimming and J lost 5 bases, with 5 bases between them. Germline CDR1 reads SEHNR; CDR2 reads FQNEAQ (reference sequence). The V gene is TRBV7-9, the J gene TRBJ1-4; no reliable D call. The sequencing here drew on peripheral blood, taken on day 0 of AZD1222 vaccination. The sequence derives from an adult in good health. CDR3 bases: TGTGCCAGCAGCTTAGTGGGGAATGAAAAACTGTTTTTT. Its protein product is CASSLVGNEKLFF.